Following are 14 T cell receptor beta chains from one sample sequenced in a study of shared clonotypes between healthy human individuals. Data came from immunoSEQ multiplex PCR; TCRdb stores just in-frame clones and leaves some out. The table shows around 2.5 million clones, with roughly 93% occurring only once. Source material: naive CD4+ T cells from PBMCs. The subset here: CD45RA+ positively selected. The receptor set was obtained from a young man in good health. Some clones in this sample may be carry-over from other donors' samples.

CDR3 sequence reads: CASSESSGGTVNYNEQFF. The CDR3 DNA reads TGCGCCAGCAGTGAGTCTAGCGGCGGGACAGTCAATTACAATGAGCAGTTCTTC. The chain combines TRBV10-1 with TRBJ2-1, with D possibly matching TRBD1 (7 bases). CDR1 and CDR2 from the germline V gene are WNHNN and SYGVQD (reference sequence). This CDR3 region has 18 residues. Trimming shortened V by 0 bases and J by 4 bases, and 19 bases separated the two germline ends.

The V and J genes are TRBV5-1 and TRBJ2-5, with 8 bases identical to TRBD1. This CDR3 region has 14 residues. The V gene's germline CDR1 is SGHRS and CDR2 YFSETQ. V shed 4 bases and J 5 bases; nucleotides not matched to a gene: 7. The CDR3 DNA sequence: TGCGCCAGCAGCCAACAGGGGGATTGGGAGACCCAGTACTTC. Translation: CASSQQGDWETQYF.

This clone was observed once. The chain recombines TRBV7-9 with TRBJ1-1; 8 positions agree with TRBD1. The CDR3 runs 14 residues. With V trimmed by 5 bases and J by 4 bases, 6 bases remained unmatched. CDR1 is SEHNR, CDR2 FQNEAQ, per germline (reference sequence). As DNA, the CDR3 is TGTGCCAGCAGCCTGCCTCAGGGGGCCACTGAAGCTTTCTTT. This translates into CASSLPQGATEAFF.

This rearrangement joins TRBV6-6 to TRBJ1-2; D is undetermined. The CDR3 has 16 amino acids. Germline V gene sequence: CDR1 MNHNY, CDR2 SVGAGI (reference sequence). V was clipped by 2 bases and J by 1 base, with 14 bases between them. DNA for the CDR3: TGTGCCAGCAGTTACGGCGGCAGGCGGGGTAACTATGGCTACACCTTC. This encodes CASSYGGRRGNYGYTF.

The V gene is TRBV4-1, the J gene TRBJ1-5; D remains unclear. The germline V gene has CDR1 MGHRA and CDR2 YSYEKL. V gave up 9 bases and J gave up 0 bases, with 18 bases separating them. The CDR3 has 16 amino acids. CDR3 DNA: TGCGCCAGTAGGCCCTCACAAGGTTATAGCAATCAGCCCCAGCATTTT. It specifies CASRPSQGYSNQPQHF.

V gene TRBV5-1 combines with J gene TRBJ1-2, with 8 bases fitting TRBD1. The CDR3 extends over 15 amino acids. Trimming removed 3 bases from V and 4 bases from J; junction bases left unmatched: 8. Germline assignment: CDR1 SGHRS and CDR2 YFSETQ. The CDR3 DNA sequence: TGCGCCAGCAGCTCCCAACAGGGGGAAAGCTATGGCTACACCTTC. Translated, it gives CASSSQQGESYGYTF.

This clone was recorded once. This chain uses TRBV5-8 with TRBJ1-2; 7 nucleotides align to TRBD1. The CDR3 covers 15 residues. Germline CDR1 reads SGHTS; CDR2 reads YDEGEE. The trim removed 0 bases at V and 1 base at J, leaving 3 bases unmatched. The CDR3 nucleotides read TGTGCCAGCAGCTTGGTGGGACAGAATAACTATGGCTACACCTTC. Translated: CASSLVGQNNYGYTF.

The chain uses TRBV10-3 and TRBJ1-3; D not certain. Germline V CDR1 and CDR2: ENHRY, SYGVKD. CDR3 length: 15 residues. Trimming removed 2 bases from V and 3 bases from J, with 11 bases in between. The CDR3 sequence: CAISEGRGFGNTIYF. The CDR3 nucleotides read TGTGCCATCAGTGAGGGGCGGGGATTTGGAAACACCATATATTTT.

The chain has TRBV5-4 and TRBJ1-2; tentative D call: TRBD1 (5 bases). The CDR3 extends over 13 amino acids. The germline CDR1 and CDR2 sequences are SGHNT and YYREEE (reference sequence). Trimming removed 0 bases from V and 7 bases from J, with 10 bases in between. CDR3 bases: TGTGCCAGCAGCTTGGAAGGGGTCGGTGGCTACACCTTC. Protein: CASSLEGVGGYTF.

The gene calls are TRBV5-1 and TRBJ2-5; 8 nucleotides agree with TRBD1. The J segment lost 9 bases and the V segment lost 0 bases, leaving 1 base of the junction unmatched. From germline, CDR1 is SGHRS and CDR2 YFSETQ. This CDR3 spans 12 amino acids. CDR3 in DNA: TGCGCCAGCAGCTTGGAGACAGGGGCCCAGTACTTC. Protein product: CASSLETGAQYF.

The chain combines TRBV30 with TRBJ2-2, with D possibly matching TRBD1 (5 bases). The V gene lost 0 bases and the J gene lost 3 bases, with 11 bases spanning the gap. The CDR3 spans 15 residues. Germline values: CDR1 GTSNPN, CDR2 SVGIG (reference sequence). CDR3 DNA: TGTGCCTGGAGTGTAAACAGGAAGCACACCGGGGAGCTGTTTTTT. Amino acid sequence: CAWSVNRKHTGELFF. Using reference TRBV30 and TRBJ2-2 for the parts outside the CDR3, the full variable domain is SQTIHQWPATLVQPVGSPLSLECTVEGTSNPNLYWYRQAAGRGLQLLFYSVGIGQISSEVPQNLSASRPQDRQFILSSKKLLLSDSGFYLCAWSVNRKHTGELFFGEGSRLTVL.

J is TRBJ2-3 and V is TRBV2; D ambiguous. This CDR3 spans 14 amino acids. The germline V and J ends were trimmed by 7 bases and 2 bases, with 13 bases remaining between them. The germline gives CDR1 SNHLY, CDR2 FYNNEI. The CDR3 nucleotides read TGTGCCAGCAATCGGCAGAGTTACACAGATACGCAGTATTTT. This gives the protein CASNRQSYTDTQYF.

The rearrangement joins TRBV5-1 to TRBJ2-5; D gene uncertain. CDR1 SGHRS and CDR2 YFSETQ come from the germline V gene. V gave up 0 bases and J gave up 4 bases, with 4 bases separating them. The CDR3 is 12 residues long. The CDR3 reads CASSLGPETQYF. DNA of the CDR3: TGCGCCAGCAGCTTGGGGCCAGAGACCCAGTACTTC. Complete variable domain (other parts from reference TRBV5-1 and TRBJ2-5): KAGVTQTPRYLIKTRGQQVTLSCSPISGHRSVSWYQQTPGQGLQFLFEYFSETQRNKGNFPGRFSGRQFSNSRSEMNVSTLELGDSALYLCASSLGPETQYFGPGTRLLVL.

This clone came up a few times. The V call is TRBV7-2, the J call TRBJ1-1; D not resolved. Germline CDR1 is SGHTA and CDR2 is FQGNSA. The V end lost 1 base, the J end lost 7 bases, and 7 bases lay between the germline ends. The CDR3 totals 12 residues. Here the CDR3 DNA reads TGTGCCAGCAGCTTAGGGAGGATTGAAGCTTTCTTT. This sequence encodes CASSLGRIEAFF.